Below are 9 T cell receptor beta chains sequenced from a single sample in a study of cytomegalovirus exposure and HLA in healthy donors. Measured with immunoSEQ multiplex PCR; TCRdb has only the in-frame clones, and not every one. The data show about 170,000 clones, with approximately 89% seen just once and about 9.4% held by the top ten. Sample: PBMCs. The origin of the receptors is a woman aged 18-30 years in good health and CMV-seropositive.

This chain links TRBV7-2 with TRBJ2-7; 7 nucleotides align to TRBD2. Per germline, CDR1 SGHTA and CDR2 FQGNSA. Germline trimming cut 5 bases from V and 1 base from J; bases unmatched to any gene: 5. This CDR3 has 14 amino acids. CDR3 region: CASSPKRGSYEQYF. DNA of the CDR3: TGTGCCAGCAGCCCGAAGCGGGGTTCCTACGAGCAGTACTTC.

This chain joins TRBV11-1 and TRBJ2-7; TRBD1 agrees at 8 bases. CDR1 and CDR2 (germline): SGHAT, FQDESV (reference sequence). Trimming cost V 2 bases and J 3 bases; bases outside gene matches: 6. The CDR3 is 15 amino acids. The CDR3, as DNA: TGTGCCAGCAGCTTATATACCACAGGGGGCTACGAGCAGTACTTC. Translation gives CASSLYTTGGYEQYF.

The chain links TRBV6-5 to TRBJ2-3; 9 bases match TRBD1. The CDR3 totals 13 residues. Germline V gives CDR1 MNHEY, CDR2 SVGAGI. With 6 bases clipped from V and 8 bases from J, the junction kept 6 bases outside the gene matches. The CDR3 region has the DNA TGTGCCAGCAGGGGACAGGGAGGTAGTACGCAGTATTTT. Amino acids: CASRGQGGSTQYF.

The chain employs TRBV4-2 and TRBJ1-1; no reliable D call. The germline V gene encodes CDR1 LGHNA and CDR2 YNFKEQ. V was shortened by 4 bases and J by 4 bases, with 16 bases between the two germline ends. The CDR3 sequence is 15 residues long. In nucleotides, the CDR3 is TGTGCCAGCAGCCCCCGCTGGCGGGAAATCACTGAAGCTTTCTTT. It translates to CASSPRWREITEAFF.

In this sample, this clone turned up once. The gene calls are TRBV19 and TRBJ1-5, with D hard to call. There are 15 residues in the CDR3. Looked up from germline, CDR1 is LNHDA and CDR2 is SQIVND (reference sequence). Trimming took off 1 base at V and 0 bases at J, with 7 bases between the two ends. CDR3 in DNA: TGTGCCAGTAGTATAGGGGGAGGTAGCAATCAGCCCCAGCATTTT. Protein product: CASSIGGGSNQPQHF.

The V and J genes are TRBV12-5 and TRBJ2-7, with 7 bases fitting TRBD2. Germline V lookup: CDR1 LGHNT, CDR2 FRNRAP. Trimming took 1 base from V and 0 from J; bases not matched to a gene: 18. CDR3 length: 20 amino acids. CDR3 loop: CASGLGSLVPTSESSYEQYF. The CDR3 region has the DNA TGTGCTAGTGGTTTGGGGTCCCTCGTCCCTACTAGCGAGAGCTCCTACGAGCAGTACTTC.

This clone was detected ten times or more. The chain's CDR3 is CASRELNSYEQYF. As DNA, the CDR3 is TGCGCCAGCAGAGAACTAAACTCCTACGAGCAGTACTTC. V gene TRBV10-2 combines with J gene TRBJ2-7; D is ambiguous. CDR1 WSHSY and CDR2 SAAADI come from the germline V gene. This CDR3 has 13 residues. V dropped 6 bases and J dropped 0 bases, with 9 bases sitting between them.

This clone was found many times. The rearrangement uses TRBV6-5 and TRBJ2-7, with 8 bases matching TRBD2. V shed 2 bases, J shed 3 bases, and the junction held 6 bases outside the gene matches. The germline V gene encodes CDR1 MNHEY and CDR2 SVGAGI. This CDR3 spans 15 amino acids. The CDR3 is CASSYGPGGSYEQYF. The CDR3 nucleotides read TGTGCCAGCAGTTACGGTCCGGGAGGGAGCTACGAGCAGTACTTC.

The genes are TRBV7-8 and TRBJ2-1, with TRBD1 identical over 8 bases. The CDR3 totals 14 residues. V shed 1 base and J 9 bases; nucleotides not matched to a gene: 5. The germline gives CDR1 SGHVS, CDR2 FQNEAQ. In nucleotides, the CDR3 is TGTGCCAGCAGCTTAGTTCAGGGGGCGGGTGAGCAGTTCTTC. As protein: CASSLVQGAGEQFF.